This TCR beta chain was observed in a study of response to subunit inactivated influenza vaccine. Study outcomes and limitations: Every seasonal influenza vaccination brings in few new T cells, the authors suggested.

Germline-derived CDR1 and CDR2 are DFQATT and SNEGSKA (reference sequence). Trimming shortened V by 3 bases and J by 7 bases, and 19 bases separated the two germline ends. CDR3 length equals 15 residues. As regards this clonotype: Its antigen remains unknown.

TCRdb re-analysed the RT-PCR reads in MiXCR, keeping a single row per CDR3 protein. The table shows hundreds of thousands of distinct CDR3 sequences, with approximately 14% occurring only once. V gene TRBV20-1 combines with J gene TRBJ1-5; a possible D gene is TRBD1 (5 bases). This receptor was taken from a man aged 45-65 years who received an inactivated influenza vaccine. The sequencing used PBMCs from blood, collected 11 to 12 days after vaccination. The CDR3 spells CSARDQSGGSQPQHF. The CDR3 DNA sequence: TGCAGTGCTAGGGACCAATCGGGGGGTAGCCAGCCCCAGCATTTT.